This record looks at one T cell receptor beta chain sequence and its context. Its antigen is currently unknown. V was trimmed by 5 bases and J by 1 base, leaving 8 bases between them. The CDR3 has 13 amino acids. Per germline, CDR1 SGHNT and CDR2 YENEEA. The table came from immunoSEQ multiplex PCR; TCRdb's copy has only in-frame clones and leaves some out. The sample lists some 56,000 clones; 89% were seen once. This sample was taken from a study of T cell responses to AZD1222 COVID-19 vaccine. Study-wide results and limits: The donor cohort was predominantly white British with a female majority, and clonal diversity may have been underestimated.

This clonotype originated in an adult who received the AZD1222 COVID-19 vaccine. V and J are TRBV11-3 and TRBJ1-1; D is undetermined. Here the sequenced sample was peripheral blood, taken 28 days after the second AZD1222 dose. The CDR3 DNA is TGTGCCAGCAGCACGCAGAAGAACACTGAAGCTTTCTTT. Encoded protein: CASSTQKNTEAFF.